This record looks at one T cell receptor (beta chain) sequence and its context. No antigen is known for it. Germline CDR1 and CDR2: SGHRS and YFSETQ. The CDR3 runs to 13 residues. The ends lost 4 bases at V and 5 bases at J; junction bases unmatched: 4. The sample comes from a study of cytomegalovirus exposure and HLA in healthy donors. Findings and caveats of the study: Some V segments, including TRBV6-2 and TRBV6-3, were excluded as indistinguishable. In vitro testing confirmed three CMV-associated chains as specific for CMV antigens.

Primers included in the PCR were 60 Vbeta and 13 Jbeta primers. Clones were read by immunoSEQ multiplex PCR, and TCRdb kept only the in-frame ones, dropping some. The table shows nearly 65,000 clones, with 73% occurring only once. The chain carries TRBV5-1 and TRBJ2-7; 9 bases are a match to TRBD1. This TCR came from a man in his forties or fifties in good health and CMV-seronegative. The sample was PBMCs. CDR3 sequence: CASSTGTGNEQYF. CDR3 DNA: TGCGCCAGCAGCACCGGGACAGGGAACGAGCAGTACTTC.